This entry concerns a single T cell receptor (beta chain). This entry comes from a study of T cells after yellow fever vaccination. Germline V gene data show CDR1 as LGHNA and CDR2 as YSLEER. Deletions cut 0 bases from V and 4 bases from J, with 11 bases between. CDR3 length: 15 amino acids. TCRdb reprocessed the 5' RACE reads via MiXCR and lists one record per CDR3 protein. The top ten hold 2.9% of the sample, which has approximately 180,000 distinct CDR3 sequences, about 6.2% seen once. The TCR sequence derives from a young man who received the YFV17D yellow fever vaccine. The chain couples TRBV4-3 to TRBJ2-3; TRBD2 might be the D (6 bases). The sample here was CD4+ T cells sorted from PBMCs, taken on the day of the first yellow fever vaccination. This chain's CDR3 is CASSQDILASDTQYF. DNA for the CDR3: TGCGCCAGCAGCCAAGATATACTAGCCTCAGATACGCAGTATTTT.